Sequencing of this TCR beta chain was carried out in a study of spatial heterogeneity in lung cancer. For the study at large: Alpha-chain sequences were detected in numbers that were consistently lower than beta-chain sequences.

This clonotype was counted many times. Its antigen is as yet unknown. The time point here: sample taken at primary tumor resection. Study conclusions and caveats: Expanded alpha and beta TCR counts within tumors tracked tumor mutation counts.

TCRdb itself ran the 5' RACE reads through MiXCR, one entry per CDR3 protein. The repertoire consists of 20,000 to 25,000 distinct CDR3 sequences, with about 16% occurring once and the leading ten covering over 25%. The CDR3 is 12 residues long. The germline V gene encodes CDR1 SGHVS and CDR2 FQNEAQ. The V and J ends lost 1 base and 5 bases respectively, with 3 bases between them. Source: lung tumor tissue, taken at surgery. This receptor was taken from a female donor with early-stage non-small cell lung cancer. V is TRBV7-8 and J is TRBJ2-1; D unclear. In nucleotides, the CDR3 is TGTGCCAGCAGCTTAGGAGACAATGAGCAGTTCTTC. It specifies CASSLGDNEQFF.